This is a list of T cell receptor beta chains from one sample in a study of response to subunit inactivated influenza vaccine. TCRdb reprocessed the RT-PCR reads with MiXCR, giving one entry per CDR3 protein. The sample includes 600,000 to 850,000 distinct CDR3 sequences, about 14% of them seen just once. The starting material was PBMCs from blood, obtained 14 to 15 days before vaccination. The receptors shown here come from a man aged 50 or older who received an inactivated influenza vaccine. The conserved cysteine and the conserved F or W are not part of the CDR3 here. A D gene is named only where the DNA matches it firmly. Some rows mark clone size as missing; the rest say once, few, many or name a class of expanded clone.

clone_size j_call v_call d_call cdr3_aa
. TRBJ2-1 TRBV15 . ATSHGGYNEQF
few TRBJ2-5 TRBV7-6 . ASSGGTLETQY
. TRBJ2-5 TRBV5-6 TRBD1 ASSRDRGLYQETQY
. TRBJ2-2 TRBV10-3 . ATTQGNTGELF
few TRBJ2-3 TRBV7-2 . ASSPDAPPDTQY
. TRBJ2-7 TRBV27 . ASKNDTGTYEQY
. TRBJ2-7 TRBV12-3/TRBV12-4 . ASRAGVNEQY
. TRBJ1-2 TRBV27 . ASSFTGRAYGYT
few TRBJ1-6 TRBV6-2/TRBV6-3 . ASNDRRDSPLH
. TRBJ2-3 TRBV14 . ASSQGERVATDPQY
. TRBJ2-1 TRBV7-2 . ASSPDRLSYNEQF
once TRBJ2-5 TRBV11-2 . ASSGGLGAEETQY
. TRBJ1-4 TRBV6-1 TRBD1 ASSTGQGNGKLF
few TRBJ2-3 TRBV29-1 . SGAAGRELTDTQY
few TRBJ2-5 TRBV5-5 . ASSLGQTEY
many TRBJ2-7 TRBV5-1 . ASSLWTGTYEQY